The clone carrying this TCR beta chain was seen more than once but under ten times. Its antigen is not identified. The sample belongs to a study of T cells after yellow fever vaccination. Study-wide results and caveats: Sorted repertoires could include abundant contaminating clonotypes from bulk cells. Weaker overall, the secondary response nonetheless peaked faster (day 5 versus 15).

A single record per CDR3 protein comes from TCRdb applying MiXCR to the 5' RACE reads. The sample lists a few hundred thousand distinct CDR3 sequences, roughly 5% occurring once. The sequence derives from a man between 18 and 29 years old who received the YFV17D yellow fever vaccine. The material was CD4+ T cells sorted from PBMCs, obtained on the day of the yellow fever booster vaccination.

CDR3 sequence (DNA): TGTGCCAGCAGCCAGACGGACAGGATGAACACTGAAGCTTTCTTT. This sequence encodes CASSQTDRMNTEAFF. This chain connects TRBV4-2 to TRBJ1-1; 7 bases line up with TRBD1. Losses at the gene ends were 3 bases for V and 0 bases for J; bases not matched to a gene: 4. The germline CDR1 and CDR2 sequences are LGHNA and YNFKEQ. This CDR3 is built from 15 residues.